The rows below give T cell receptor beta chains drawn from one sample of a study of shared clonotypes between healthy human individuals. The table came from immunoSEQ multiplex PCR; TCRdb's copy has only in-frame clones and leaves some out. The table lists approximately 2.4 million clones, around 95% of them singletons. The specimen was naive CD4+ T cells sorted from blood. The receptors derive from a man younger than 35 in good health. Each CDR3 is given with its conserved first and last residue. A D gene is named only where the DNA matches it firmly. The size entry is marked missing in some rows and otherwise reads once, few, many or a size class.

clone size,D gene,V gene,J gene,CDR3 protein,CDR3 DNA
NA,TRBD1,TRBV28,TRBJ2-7,CASSFGTGRFNYEQYF,TGTGCCAGCAGTTTCGGGACAGGGCGTTTTAACTACGAGCAGTACTTC
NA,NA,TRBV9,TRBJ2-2,CASSVEGHGAGELFF,TGTGCCAGCAGCGTTGAGGGCCACGGGGCCGGGGAGCTGTTTTTT
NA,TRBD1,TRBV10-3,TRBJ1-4,CAISEGQGNEKLFF,TGTGCCATCAGTGAGGGACAGGGGAATGAAAAACTGTTTTTT
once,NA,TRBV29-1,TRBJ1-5,CSAADRSNQPQHF,TGCAGCGCCGCGGATAGGAGCAATCAGCCCCAGCATTTT
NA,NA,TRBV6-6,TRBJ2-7,CASSPTAVYEQYF,TGTGCCAGCAGTCCCACCGCGGTATACGAGCAGTACTTC
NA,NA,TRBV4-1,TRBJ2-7,CASSHFSGEQYF,TGCGCCAGCAGCCACTTTTCCGGGGAGCAGTACTTC
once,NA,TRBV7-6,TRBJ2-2,CASSPGYSLNTGELFF,TGTGCCAGCAGCCCCGGATACAGTTTGAACACCGGGGAGCTGTTTTTT
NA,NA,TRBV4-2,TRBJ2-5,CASSQGGAQETQYF,TGTGCCAGCAGCCAAGGGGGGGCCCAAGAGACCCAGTACTTC
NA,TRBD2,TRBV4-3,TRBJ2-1,CASSPLRASGINEQFF,TGCGCCAGCAGCCCCCTAAGGGCTAGCGGTATCAATGAGCAGTTCTTC
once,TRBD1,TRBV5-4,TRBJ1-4,CASSVTGLNEKLFF,TGTGCCAGCTCGGTGACAGGGCTTAATGAAAAACTGTTTTTT
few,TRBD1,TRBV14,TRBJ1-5,CASSQFEGASNQPQHF,TGTGCCAGCAGCCAATTTGAGGGGGCTAGCAATCAGCCCCAGCATTTT
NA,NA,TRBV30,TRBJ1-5,CAWSPRGGIPSNQPQHF,TGTGCCTGGAGCCCCAGGGGAGGGATCCCTAGCAATCAGCCCCAGCATTTT
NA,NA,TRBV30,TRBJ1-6,CAWRTRDRDNSPLHF,TGTGCCTGGAGGACCCGGGACCGGGATAATTCACCCCTCCACTTT
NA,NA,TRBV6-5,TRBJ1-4,CASSGAGNRGKLFF,TGTGCCAGCAGTGGGGCGGGGAATCGGGGAAAACTGTTTTTT
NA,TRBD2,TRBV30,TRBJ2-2,CAWSEVAGYTGELFF,TGTGCCTGGAGTGAAGTAGCGGGATACACCGGGGAGCTGTTTTTT
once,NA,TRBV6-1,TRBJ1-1,CASRQGSNTEAFF,TGTGCCAGCAGACAGGGTTCGAACACTGAAGCTTTCTTT
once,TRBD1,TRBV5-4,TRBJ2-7,CASSRDSLYEQYF,TGTGCCAGCAGCCGGGACAGCCTATACGAGCAGTACTTC
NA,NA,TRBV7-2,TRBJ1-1,CASSLSGGSTEAFF,TGTGCCAGCAGCTTAAGTGGAGGGAGCACTGAAGCTTTCTTT
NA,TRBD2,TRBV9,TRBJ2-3,CASSVGGRATDTQYF,TGTGCCAGCAGCGTAGGGGGGAGGGCCACAGATACGCAGTATTTT
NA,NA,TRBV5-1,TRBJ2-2,CASSLESGHTGELFF,TGCGCCAGCAGCTTGGAATCGGGACACACCGGGGAGCTGTTTTTT
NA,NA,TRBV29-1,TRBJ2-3,CSVEATASTDTQYF,TGCAGCGTTGAAGCCACAGCTAGCACAGATACGCAGTATTTT
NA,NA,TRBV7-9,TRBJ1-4,CASSVGEKLFF,TGTGCCAGCAGCGTAGGTGAAAAACTGTTTTTT
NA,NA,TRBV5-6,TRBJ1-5,CASSLAPGNLGQPQHF,TGTGCCAGCAGCTTGGCCCCAGGGAATTTAGGTCAGCCCCAGCATTTT
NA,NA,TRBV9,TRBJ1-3,CASSVALVSSGNTIYF,TGTGCCAGCAGCGTAGCTTTAGTGAGCTCTGGAAACACCATATATTTT
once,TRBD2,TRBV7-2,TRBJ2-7,CASSSGLAGWLDEQYF,TGTGCCAGCAGCTCCGGACTAGCGGGATGGCTGGACGAGCAGTACTTC
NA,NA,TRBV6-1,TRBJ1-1,CASSVRGVTEAFF,TGTGCCAGCAGTGTCCGTGGGGTTACGGAAGCTTTCTTT
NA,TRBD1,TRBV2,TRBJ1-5,CASTPAPGAARGDYSNQPQHF,TGTGCCAGCACCCCAGCACCCGGAGCTGCCAGGGGGGATTATAGCAATCAGCCCCAGCATTTT
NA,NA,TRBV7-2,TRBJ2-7,CASSPYLDEQYF,TGTGCCAGCAGCCCCTATCTCGACGAGCAGTACTTC
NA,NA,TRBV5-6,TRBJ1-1,CASSQAGERNTEAFF,TGTGCCAGCAGCCAAGCAGGGGAAAGGAACACTGAAGCTTTCTTT
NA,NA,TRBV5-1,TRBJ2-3,CASSQDGTTGDTQYF,TGCGCCAGCAGCCAGGACGGGACCACAGGAGATACGCAGTATTTT
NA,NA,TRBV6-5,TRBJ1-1,CASSYSQGLTEAFF,TGTGCCAGCAGTTACTCACAGGGTCTCACTGAAGCTTTCTTT
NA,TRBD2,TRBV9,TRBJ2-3,CASSVDVAGGADTQYF,TGTGCCAGCAGCGTAGATGTAGCGGGGGGCGCAGATACGCAGTATTTT
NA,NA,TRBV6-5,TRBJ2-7,CASLDSINYEQYF,TGTGCCAGTCTAGACAGCATTAACTACGAGCAGTACTTC
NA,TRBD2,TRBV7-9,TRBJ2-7,CASSRQRETHEQYF,TGTGCCAGCAGTCGCCAGCGGGAGACGCACGAGCAGTACTTC
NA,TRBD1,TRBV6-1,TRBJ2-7,CASRNDRGQNEQYF,TGTGCCAGCAGGAACGACAGGGGGCAAAACGAGCAGTACTTC
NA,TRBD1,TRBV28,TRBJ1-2,CASSHRDRGGGGYTF,TGTGCCAGCAGTCACCGGGACAGGGGTGGCGGTGGCTACACCTTC
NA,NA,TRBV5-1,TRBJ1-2,CASSSETGPYGYTF,TGCGCCAGCAGCTCGGAAACAGGGCCCTATGGCTACACCTTC
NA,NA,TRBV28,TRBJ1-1,CASSLGRTNTEAFF,TGTGCCAGCAGTTTAGGTCGGACGAACACTGAAGCTTTCTTT
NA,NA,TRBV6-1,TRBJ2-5,CASRRRGEETQYF,TGTGCCAGCAGGCGCAGGGGAGAAGAGACCCAGTACTTC
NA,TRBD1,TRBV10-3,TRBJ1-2,CAISGGTGYGYTF,TGTGCCATCAGTGGGGGGACAGGATATGGCTACACCTTC
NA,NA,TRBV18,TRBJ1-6,CASSQRGEDAPLHF,TGTGCCAGCTCACAACGAGGGGAAGATGCACCCCTCCACTTT
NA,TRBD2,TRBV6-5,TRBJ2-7,CASTRGGKRSYEQYF,TGTGCCAGTACCCGCGGGGGGAAGCGGTCCTACGAGCAGTACTTC
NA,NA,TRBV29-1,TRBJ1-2,CSVVPGTVNYGYTF,TGCAGCGTGGTACCGGGTACCGTTAACTATGGCTACACCTTC
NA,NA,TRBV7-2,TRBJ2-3,CASSKDSTGTQYF,TGTGCCAGCAGCAAGGACTCCACGGGGACGCAGTATTTT
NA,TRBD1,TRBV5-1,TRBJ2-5,CASSPRTGGSETQYF,TGCGCCAGCAGCCCGCGGACAGGGGGCTCAGAGACCCAGTACTTC